What follows are 28 T cell receptor beta chains derived from one specimen sequenced in a study of blood T cells in healthy people across ages. Alongside a J-beta primer mix, a sample-barcoded 5' primer served in a second PCR lasting roughly 6 to 12 cycles. TCRdb fed the 5' RACE reads into MiXCR, producing one record per CDR3 protein. The table lists 700,000 or so distinct CDR3 sequences, about 20% of them singletons. Sequencing was done on a sample of blood. The receptors originated from a man aged 65 to 85 in good health.

The chain employs TRBV20-1 and TRBJ2-7, with 8 bases identical to TRBD1. The V and J ends lost 1 base and 5 bases, in that order; junction bases with no gene match: 13. CDR3 length: 16 amino acids. Per the germline V gene, CDR1 is DFQATT and CDR2 is SNEGSKA (reference sequence). CDR3 loop: CSARALRPDRVHEQYF. CDR3 sequence (DNA): TGCAGTGCTAGAGCTCTCCGGCCGGACAGGGTACACGAGCAGTACTTC.

This clonotype has a handful of counts. V usage is TRBV7-8 and J usage is TRBJ1-5; tentative D call: TRBD1 (5 bases). The length of the CDR3 is 16 residues. V was pared by 5 bases and J by 0 bases, with 14 bases between. Germline loops: CDR1 SGHVS, CDR2 FQNEAQ. The CDR3, as DNA: TGTGCCAGCAGCCAATTCCGGACAAATAGCAATCAGCCCCAGCATTTT. This sequence encodes CASSQFRTNSNQPQHF.

The chain combines TRBV25-1 with TRBJ2-3; D remains ambiguous. Germline-derived CDR1 and CDR2 are MGHDK and SYGVNS. CDR3 length: 15 amino acids. With 2 bases removed from V and 7 bases from J, the gap between germline ends came to 16 bases. CDR3 sequence (DNA): TGTGCCAGCAGTGAAAGGACGGTCATACGAAATACGCAGTATTTT. Translation gives CASSERTVIRNTQYF. The entire variable domain, with the rest obtained from reference TRBV25-1 and TRBJ2-3, is as follows: EADIYQTPRYLVIGTGKKITLECSQTMGHDKMYWYQQDPGMELHLIHYSYGVNSTEKGDLSSESTVSRIRTEHFPLTLESARPSHTSQYLCASSERTVIRNTQYFGPGTRLTVL.

This clonotype has a handful of counts. The genes are TRBV7-9 and TRBJ1-1; D gene ambiguous. V was clipped by 5 bases and J by 10 bases, with 14 bases between them. CDR1 SEHNR and CDR2 FQNEAQ come from the germline V gene (reference sequence). The CDR3 loop spans 12 amino acids. The CDR3 coding sequence is TGTGCCAGCAGCCAATTCCTAGGTCGAGCTTTCTTT. Amino acid sequence: CASSQFLGRAFF.

Regarding this clonotype: A read error may produce the germline difference seen at one junction end. This sequence joins TRBV6-6 and TRBJ1-2; 7 bases are a match to TRBD1. Germline loops: CDR1 MNHNY, CDR2 SVGAGI (reference sequence). This CDR3 contains 15 residues. CDR3 nucleotide sequence: TGTGCCAGTAGTTACTATGGGACAGCGACATATGGCTACACCTTC. Its translation is CASSYYGTATYGYTF.

The table lists this clonotype with many counts. The V gene is TRBV7-2, the J gene TRBJ2-5; D might be TRBD1 (6 bases). The germline V and J ends were trimmed by 3 bases and 5 bases, with 28 bases remaining between them. This CDR3 is 19 amino acids long. Germline CDR1 is SGHTA and CDR2 is FQGNSA. The chain's CDR3 is CASSFSPPQGRGWAETQYF. Written as DNA, the CDR3 is TGTGCCAGCAGCTTCTCCCCTCCTCAGGGTAGGGGGTGGGCGGAGACCCAGTACTTC.

The chain joins TRBV10-3 to TRBJ2-5, with 10 bases identical to TRBD2. J lost 2 bases, V lost 6 bases, and 9 bases had no gene match. The V gene's germline CDR1 is ENHRY and CDR2 SYGVKD. The CDR3 extends over 16 amino acids. CDR3 protein: CAISNLLAGLQETQYF. Here the CDR3 DNA reads TGTGCCATCAGCAACCTACTAGCGGGGTTACAAGAGACCCAGTACTTC.

This clonotype was found a few times. This chain links TRBV30 with TRBJ2-2; no definite D call. Germline CDR1 and CDR2: GTSNPN and SVGIG (reference sequence). CDR3 length equals 13 residues. Trimming cost V 0 bases and J 5 bases, with 7 bases left between them. Here the CDR3 reads CAWSVVLTGELFF. The CDR3 region has the DNA TGTGCCTGGAGTGTTGTTCTGACCGGGGAGCTGTTTTTT. The full variable domain, in which reference TRBV30 and TRBJ2-2 provide the parts outside the CDR3, is SQTIHQWPATLVQPVGSPLSLECTVEGTSNPNLYWYRQAAGRGLQLLFYSVGIGQISSEVPQNLSASRPQDRQFILSSKKLLLSDSGFYLCAWSVVLTGELFFGEGSRLTVL.

The V gene is TRBV7-2, the J gene TRBJ1-1, with D possibly TRBD1 on 6 matching bases. The CDR3 covers 14 residues. Trimming took off 1 base at V and 4 bases at J, with 10 bases between the two ends. Germline CDR1 and CDR2: SGHTA and FQGNSA. The CDR3 sequence: CASSLEQGFTEAFF. For the CDR3, the DNA is TGTGCCAGCAGCTTAGAACAGGGTTTCACTGAAGCTTTCTTT.

The CDR3 region has the DNA TGCAGTGCTAGGAGCGGGACAAGCACAGATACGCAGTATTTT. This gives the protein CSARSGTSTDTQYF. The chain combines TRBV20-1 with TRBJ2-3; the D gene is possibly TRBD2 (7 bases). This CDR3 region has 14 residues. V lost 3 bases, J lost 0 bases, and 10 bases lay in between. Per the germline V gene, CDR1 is DFQATT and CDR2 is SNEGSKA (reference sequence).

The rearrangement uses TRBV6-5 and TRBJ2-1; weak D call: TRBD1 (6 bases). Gene TRBJ2-7 matches the end of the DNA better, so the J call may be wrong. This CDR3 has 13 residues. Per the germline V gene, CDR1 is MNHEY and CDR2 is SVGAGI. CDR3 nucleotide sequence: TGTGCCAGCAGATCCTTACAGGGTCGCGAGCAGTACGTC. Protein sequence: CASRSLQGREQYV.

This clonotype was recorded a few times. This chain connects TRBV4-2 to TRBJ1-2; D is undetermined. The V gene lost 0 bases and the J gene lost 0 bases, with 11 bases spanning the gap. The CDR3 sequence is 16 residues long. CDR1 is LGHNA and CDR2 is YNFKEQ in the germline V gene. CDR3 sequence reads: CASSQDRAASNYGYTF. Here the CDR3 DNA reads TGTGCCAGCAGCCAAGATAGGGCAGCATCTAACTATGGCTACACCTTC.

This clonotype was detected ten times or more. The gene calls are TRBV12-3 or TRBV12-4 and TRBJ2-3; 7 bases fit TRBD1. This CDR3 is built from 15 residues. The J segment lost 3 bases and the V segment lost 5 bases, leaving 8 bases of the junction unmatched. The CDR3 sequence: CASSPRDSMTDTQYF. CDR3 DNA: TGTGCCAGCAGTCCACGGGACAGTATGACAGATACGCAGTATTTT.

This clonotype was observed a few times. CDR3 amino acids: CASSISRTGGYEQYF. DNA for the CDR3: TGTGCCAGTAGTATCTCGCGGACAGGGGGTTACGAGCAGTACTTC. This rearrangement joins TRBV19 to TRBJ2-7; TRBD1 matches 10 bases. The CDR3 has 15 residues. The germline gives CDR1 LNHDA, CDR2 SQIVND (reference sequence). Losses at the gene ends were 3 bases for V and 4 bases for J; bases not matched to a gene: 6.

This sequence joins TRBV14 and TRBJ2-7; D is possibly TRBD1 (6 bases). This CDR3 spans 15 amino acids. Trimming took off 5 bases at V and 3 bases at J, with 17 bases between the two ends. The germline V gene has CDR1 SGHDN and CDR2 FVKESK. CDR3 nucleotide sequence: TGTGCCAGCAGCACTCGGACAGCTATCCGCTACGAGCAGTACGTC. Translating it yields CASSTRTAIRYEQYV.

Here the CDR3 DNA reads TGCGCCAGCAGCTTGACGACCAAACAAGAGACCCAGTACTTC. Translated, it gives CASSLTTKQETQYF. V is TRBV5-1 and J is TRBJ2-5; D is unclear. The CDR3 extends over 14 amino acids. CDR1 and CDR2 (germline): SGHRS, YFSETQ. Trimming shortened V by 1 base and J by 2 bases, and 9 bases separated the two germline ends.

This clonotype was seen only once. A clone one base away is much larger, so this may be a read error. V and J are TRBV5-1 and TRBJ2-2, with D unresolved. Per germline, CDR1 SGHRS and CDR2 YFSETQ. The V and J ends lost 0 bases and 0 bases respectively, with 6 bases between them. This CDR3 has 15 amino acids. CDR3 DNA: TGCGCCAGCAGCTTGGGCCCTTCGAACACCGGGGAGCTGTTTTTT. Translated, it gives CASSLGPSNTGELFF.

This CDR3 reads CASRPSGPGADTQYF. CDR3 nucleotide sequence: TGTGCCAGCAGACCCAGCGGCCCCGGGGCAGATACGCAGTATTTT. This chain links TRBV7-9 with TRBJ2-3; a weak D match, TRBD2 (5 bases). The V gene's germline CDR1 is SEHNR and CDR2 FQNEAQ (reference sequence). This CDR3 has 15 amino acids. Trimming shortened V by 6 bases and J by 4 bases, and 17 bases separated the two germline ends.

The V call is TRBV20-1, the J call TRBJ2-2; either TRBD1 or TRBD2 may fit D (5 bases each). CDR3 length: 14 residues. V lost 5 bases and J 1 base, leaving 11 bases between the germline ends. Germline V gene data show CDR1 as DFQATT and CDR2 as SNEGSKA (reference sequence). The CDR3 nucleotides are TGCAGTGCTCGGGGAAGGGGGAACACCGGGGAGCTGTTTTTT. Its protein is CSARGRGNTGELFF.

The table lists this clonotype with a few counts. The CDR3 region has the DNA TGTGCCAGCACCCGACAAGGGGATGAGCAGTTCTTC. This encodes CASTRQGDEQFF. V and J are TRBV3-1 and TRBJ2-5; possible D gene TRBD1, 5 bases. With the DNA end fitting TRBJ2-1 better, the J assignment may be wrong. CDR1 and CDR2 (germline): LGHDT, YNNKEL (reference sequence). The CDR3 totals 12 residues.

This clonotype was detected a few times. This chain uses TRBV29-1 with TRBJ1-2; D gene unclear. This CDR3 contains 13 residues. Trimming cost V 7 bases and J 8 bases, with 20 bases left between them. The germline V gene has CDR1 SQVTM and CDR2 ANQGSEA. Here the CDR3 reads CSAGERNLGGYTF. In DNA form, the CDR3 reads TGCAGCGCTGGAGAGAGAAATCTTGGGGGCTACACCTTC. The entire variable domain, with the rest obtained from reference TRBV29-1 and TRBJ1-2, is as follows: SAVISQKPSRDICQRGTSLTIQCQVDSQVTMMFWYRQQPGQSLTLIATANQGSEATYESGFVIDKFPISRPNLTFSTLTVSNMSPEDSSIYLCSAGERNLGGYTFGSGTRLTVV.

The chain is built from TRBV5-1 and TRBJ2-7; D call uncertain. The CDR3 has 14 residues. The ends were cut back, 2 bases at V and 2 bases at J, with 11 bases in the middle. Germline loops: CDR1 SGHRS, CDR2 YFSETQ. The CDR3 sequence: CASSFVSLPYEQYF. The CDR3 DNA is TGCGCCAGCAGCTTCGTTTCTCTCCCCTACGAGCAGTACTTC.

V is TRBV7-2 and J is TRBJ1-5; 7 bases are shared with TRBD1. V trimming: 5 bases; J trimming: 4 bases; junction bases outside the gene matches: 8. Germline assignment: CDR1 SGHTA and CDR2 FQGNSA. The CDR3 is made up of 15 amino acids. CDR3 sequence (DNA): TGTGCCAGCAGCCCAGGACAGGCGGCTAATCAGCCCCAGCATTTT. Its translation is CASSPGQAANQPQHF.

This clonotype has just a few counts. The chain joins TRBV6-5 to TRBJ2-3, with D possibly matching TRBD2 (6 bases). Trimming left V 10 bases short and J 2 bases short, with 19 bases between. The germline CDR1 and CDR2 sequences are MNHEY and SVGAGI. The CDR3 runs to 15 residues. The CDR3 sequence is CATNAVGLTTDTQYF. The CDR3 nucleotides are TGTGCCACTAATGCTGTGGGACTTACCACAGATACGCAGTATTTT.

In its sample, this clonotype was seen a few times. The chain employs TRBV13 and TRBJ1-2; 8 bases map to TRBD1. The germline gives CDR1 PRHDT, CDR2 FYEKMQ (reference sequence). The CDR3 extends over 15 amino acids. V lost 0 bases, J lost 14 bases, and 14 bases stayed unmatched. The CDR3 bases are TGTGCCAGCAGCTTAGGCCGGGGCAGGGGGCGAAAGGAGACCTTC. This codes for CASSLGRGRGRKETF. Using reference TRBV13 and TRBJ1-2 for the parts outside the CDR3, the full variable domain is AAGVIQSPRHLIKEKRETATLKCYPIPRHDTVYWYQQGPGQDPQFLISFYEKMQSDKGSIPDRFSAQQFSDYHSELNMSSLELGDSALYFCASSLGRGRGRKETFGSGTRLTVV.

The chain is built from TRBV7-2 and TRBJ1-4, with D unclear. This CDR3 has 14 amino acids. The germline V and J ends were trimmed by 0 bases and 4 bases, with 6 bases remaining between them. Per germline, CDR1 SGHTA and CDR2 FQGNSA. This CDR3 is CASSLASGNEKLFF. CDR3 bases: TGTGCCAGCAGCTTAGCGTCCGGTAATGAAAAACTGTTTTTT.

This sequence joins TRBV18 and TRBJ1-5; 7 nucleotides match TRBD1. V lost 6 bases, J lost 7 bases, and 15 bases stayed unmatched. Germline CDR1 reads KGHSH; CDR2 reads LQKENI. The CDR3 runs to 16 residues. CDR3 region: CASSTRGTDQGQPQHF. The CDR3 DNA sequence: TGTGCCAGCTCCACCAGGGGGACGGATCAGGGGCAGCCCCAGCATTTT.

The chain uses TRBV18 and TRBJ2-2; the D gene is possibly TRBD1 (5 bases). V was pared by 1 base and J by 0 bases, with 12 bases between. The CDR3 length is 17 residues. CDR1 is KGHSH and CDR2 is LQKENI in the germline V gene. As DNA, the CDR3 is TGTGCCAGCTCACCACGGTCCGAGACAGCGAACACCGGGGAGCTGTTTTTT. This sequence encodes CASSPRSETANTGELFF.